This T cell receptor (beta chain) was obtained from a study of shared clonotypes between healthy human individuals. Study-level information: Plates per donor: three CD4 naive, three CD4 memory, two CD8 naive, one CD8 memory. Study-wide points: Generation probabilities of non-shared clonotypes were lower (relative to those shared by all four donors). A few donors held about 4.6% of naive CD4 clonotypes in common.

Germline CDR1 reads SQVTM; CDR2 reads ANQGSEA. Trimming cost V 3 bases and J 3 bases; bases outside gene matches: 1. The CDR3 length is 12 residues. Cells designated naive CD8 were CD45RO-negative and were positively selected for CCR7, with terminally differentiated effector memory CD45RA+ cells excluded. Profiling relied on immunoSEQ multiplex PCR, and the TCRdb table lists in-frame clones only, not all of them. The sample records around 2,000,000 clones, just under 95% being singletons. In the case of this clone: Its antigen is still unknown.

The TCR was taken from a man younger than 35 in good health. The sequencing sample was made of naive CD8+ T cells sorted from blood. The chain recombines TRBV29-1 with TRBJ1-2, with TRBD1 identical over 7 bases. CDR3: CSVDRGYYGYTF. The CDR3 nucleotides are TGCAGCGTTGACAGGGGGTACTATGGCTACACCTTC.